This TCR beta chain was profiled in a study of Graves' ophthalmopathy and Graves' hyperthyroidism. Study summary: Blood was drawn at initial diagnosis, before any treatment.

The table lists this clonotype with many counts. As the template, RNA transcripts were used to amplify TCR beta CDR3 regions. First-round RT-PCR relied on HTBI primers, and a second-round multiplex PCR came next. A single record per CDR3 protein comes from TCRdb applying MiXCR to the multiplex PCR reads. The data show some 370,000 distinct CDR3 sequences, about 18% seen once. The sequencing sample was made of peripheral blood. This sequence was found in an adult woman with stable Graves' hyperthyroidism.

CDR3: CASRPTGASYEQYF. The DNA for the CDR3 is TGCGCCAGCAGGCCGACAGGGGCCTCCTACGAGCAGTACTTC. The V call is TRBV4-3, the J call TRBJ2-7; 8 bases line up with TRBD1. The CDR3 extends over 14 amino acids. Unmatched junction bases numbered 4, after V lost 6 bases and J lost 0 bases. CDR1 and CDR2 from the germline V gene are LGHNA and YSLEER.